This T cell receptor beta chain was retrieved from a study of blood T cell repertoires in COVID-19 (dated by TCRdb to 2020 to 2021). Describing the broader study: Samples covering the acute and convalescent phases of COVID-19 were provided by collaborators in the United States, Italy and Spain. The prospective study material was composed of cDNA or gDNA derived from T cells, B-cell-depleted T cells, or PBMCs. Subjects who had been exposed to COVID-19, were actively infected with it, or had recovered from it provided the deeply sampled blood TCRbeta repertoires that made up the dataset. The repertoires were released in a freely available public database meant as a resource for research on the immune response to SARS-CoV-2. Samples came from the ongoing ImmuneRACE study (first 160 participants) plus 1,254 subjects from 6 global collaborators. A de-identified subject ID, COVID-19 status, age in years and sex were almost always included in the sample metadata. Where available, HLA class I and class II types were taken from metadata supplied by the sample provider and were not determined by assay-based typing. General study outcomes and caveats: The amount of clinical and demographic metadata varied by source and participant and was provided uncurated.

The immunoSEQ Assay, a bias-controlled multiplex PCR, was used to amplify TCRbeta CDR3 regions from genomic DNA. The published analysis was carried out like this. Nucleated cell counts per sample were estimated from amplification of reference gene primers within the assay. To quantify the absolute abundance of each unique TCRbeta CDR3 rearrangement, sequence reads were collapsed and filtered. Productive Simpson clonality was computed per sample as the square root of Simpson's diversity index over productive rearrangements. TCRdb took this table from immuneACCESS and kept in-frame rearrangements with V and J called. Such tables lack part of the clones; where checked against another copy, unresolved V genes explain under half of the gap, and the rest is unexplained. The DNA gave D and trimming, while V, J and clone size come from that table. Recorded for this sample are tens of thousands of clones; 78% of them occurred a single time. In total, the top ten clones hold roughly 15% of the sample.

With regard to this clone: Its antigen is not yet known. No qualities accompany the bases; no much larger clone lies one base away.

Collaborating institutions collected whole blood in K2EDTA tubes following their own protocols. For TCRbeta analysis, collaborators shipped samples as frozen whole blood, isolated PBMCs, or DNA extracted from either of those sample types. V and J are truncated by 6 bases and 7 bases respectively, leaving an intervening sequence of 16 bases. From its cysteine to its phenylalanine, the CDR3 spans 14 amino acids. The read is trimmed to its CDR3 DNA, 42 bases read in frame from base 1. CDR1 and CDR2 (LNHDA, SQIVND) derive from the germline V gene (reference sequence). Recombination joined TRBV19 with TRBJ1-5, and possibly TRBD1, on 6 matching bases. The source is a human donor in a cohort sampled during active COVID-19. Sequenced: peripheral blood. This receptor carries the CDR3 CASSTQGPQQPQHF. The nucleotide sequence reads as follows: TGTGCCAGTAGCACACAGGGCCCCCAACAGCCCCAGCATTTT.